Following are 9 T cell receptor beta chains from one sample sequenced in a study of cytomegalovirus exposure and HLA in healthy donors. The study ran its PCR with 60 Vbeta and 13 Jbeta primers. Produced via immunoSEQ multiplex PCR; TCRdb's table is partial and in-frame only. Of 25,000 to 40,000 clones in the sample, 44% are singletons; the top ten hold roughly 2%. The sequenced sample was PBMCs. These receptors were collected from a woman in her fifties or sixties in good health and CMV-seronegative.

This chain uses TRBV18 with TRBJ1-2; D possibly corresponds to TRBD1 (6 bases). Germline CDR1 KGHSH, CDR2 LQKENI. The CDR3 has 15 residues. V was clipped by 0 bases and J by 1 base, with 9 bases between them. The CDR3 spells CASSPPGAVNYGYTF. The CDR3 DNA reads as TGTGCCAGCTCACCACCGGGGGCGGTTAACTATGGCTACACCTTC.

The DNA of the CDR3 is TGTGCCACCCCCCGGCAGGGGGCAGTATCAGATACGCAGTATTTT. Translating it yields CATPRQGAVSDTQYF. The rearrangement links TRBV7-2 to TRBJ2-3, with TRBD1 matching 8 bases. The V gene's germline CDR1 is SGHTA and CDR2 FQGNSA. CDR3 length: 15 residues. J was trimmed by 4 bases and V by 10 bases; bases with no gene match: 13.

This sequence joins TRBV6-1 and TRBJ1-2; D might be TRBD1 (5 bases). The CDR3 covers 14 residues. Germline V gene sequence: CDR1 MNHNS, CDR2 SASEGT. Between the trimmed V and J ends, which lost 3 bases and 8 bases, there was a span of 16 bases. The CDR3 bases are TGTGCCAGCAGTGAGTTACAGGAGGGCTGGGGCTACACCTTC. Translating gives CASSELQEGWGYTF.

The V and J genes are TRBV27 and TRBJ2-3; D remains ambiguous. Germline V gene sequence: CDR1 MNHEY, CDR2 SMNVEV (reference sequence). Deletions cut 5 bases from V and 2 bases from J, with 11 bases between. The CDR3 has 14 amino acids. The CDR3: CASSLRRDTDTQYF. The CDR3 DNA sequence: TGTGCCAGCAGTCTACGCCGTGACACAGATACGCAGTATTTT.

The J gene is TRBJ1-5, the V gene TRBV6-6, with TRBD1 matching over 7 bases. From germline, CDR1 is MNHNY and CDR2 SVGAGI (reference sequence). V lost 10 bases and J lost 0; bases outside the gene matches: 12. The CDR3 spans 16 residues. For the CDR3, the DNA is TGTGCCACACAGCCGGGACAGTCATATAGCAATCAGCCCCAGCATTTT. Protein product: CATQPGQSYSNQPQHF.

This clone was detected only a few times. The V gene is TRBV5-1, the J gene TRBJ2-5; tentatively, D is TRBD2 (6 bases). The germline V gene has CDR1 SGHRS and CDR2 YFSETQ. The length of the CDR3 is 14 residues. Trimming shortened V by 3 bases and J by 2 bases, and 11 bases separated the two germline ends. The CDR3 coding sequence is TGCGCCAGCAGCTACCGGGACTTTCAAGAGACCCAGTACTTC. Amino acid sequence: CASSYRDFQETQYF. The complete variable domain, with remaining parts taken from reference TRBV5-1 and TRBJ2-5, reads KAGVTQTPRYLIKTRGQQVTLSCSPISGHRSVSWYQQTPGQGLQFLFEYFSETQRNKGNFPGRFSGRQFSNSRSEMNVSTLELGDSALYLCASSYRDFQETQYFGPGTRLLVL.

CDR3 sequence reads: CASNPGSSENYGYTF. As DNA, the CDR3 is TGTGCCAGCAACCCCGGGTCGTCCGAAAACTATGGCTACACCTTC. V and J are TRBV5-6 and TRBJ1-2, with unresolved D. Trimming removed 6 bases from V and 2 bases from J, with 17 bases in between. Germline V gene sequence: CDR1 SGHDT, CDR2 YYEEEE. This CDR3 is 15 amino acids long.

The chain joins TRBV5-1 to TRBJ2-3; D might be TRBD1 (6 bases). V was cut by 4 bases and J by 3 bases, with 18 bases left in between. The CDR3 is 16 amino acids. From germline, CDR1 is SGHRS and CDR2 YFSETQ. The CDR3 DNA is TGCGCCAGCAGCATAACTCAGGGGTTGGGGACAGATACGCAGTATTTT. As protein: CASSITQGLGTDTQYF.

The rearrangement joins TRBV4-1 to TRBJ1-1; 7 bases agree with TRBD1. Germline CDR1 is MGHRA and CDR2 is YSYEKL. The ends lost 4 bases at V and 11 bases at J; junction bases unmatched: 16. CDR3 length equals 15 residues. The CDR3 reads CASSLLEGGQLSAFF. The DNA of the CDR3 is TGCGCCAGCAGCCTATTGGAGGGGGGACAGCTGTCTGCTTTCTTT.